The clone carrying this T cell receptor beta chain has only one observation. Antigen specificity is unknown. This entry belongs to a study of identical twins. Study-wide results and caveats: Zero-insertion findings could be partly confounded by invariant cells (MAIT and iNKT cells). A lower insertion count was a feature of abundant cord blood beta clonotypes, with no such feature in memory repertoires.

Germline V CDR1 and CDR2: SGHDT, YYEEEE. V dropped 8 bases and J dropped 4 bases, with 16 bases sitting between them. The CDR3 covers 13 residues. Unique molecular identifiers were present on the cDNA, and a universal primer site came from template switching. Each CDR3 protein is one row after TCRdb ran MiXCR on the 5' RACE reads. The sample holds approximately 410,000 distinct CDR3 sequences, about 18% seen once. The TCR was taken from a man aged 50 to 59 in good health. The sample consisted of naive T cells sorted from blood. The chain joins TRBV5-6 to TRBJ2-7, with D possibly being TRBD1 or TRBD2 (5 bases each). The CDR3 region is CASLRGEGYEQYF. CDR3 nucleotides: TGTGCCAGTCTTAGGGGAGAAGGTTACGAGCAGTACTTC.